The sequence of this T cell receptor (beta chain) was determined in a study of T cell responses to AZD1222 COVID-19 vaccine. Study-level findings and limits: A rise in Spike-specific TCR breadth and depth followed two AZD1222 doses. Unmutated regions of variants are reportedly targeted by nearly half of spike-specific TCRs. Spike-wide coverage was observed for vaccine-associated CD4 TCRs, with dominant responses at 160-218 and 743-854.

As for this clone: As yet, its antigen is unknown.

Generated by immunoSEQ multiplex PCR, the TCRdb table keeps only in-frame clones and is missing some. The profile shows 100,000 to 140,000 clones, about 90% of them singletons. Germline values: CDR1 MNHEY, CDR2 SMNVEV (reference sequence). V was cut by 0 bases and J by 2 bases, with 14 bases left in between. The CDR3 contains 16 residues. The sequence was collected from an adult who received the AZD1222 COVID-19 vaccine. The rearrangement joins TRBV27 to TRBJ2-7, with D perhaps TRBD2 (5 bases). Sequenced here: peripheral blood, sampled 28 days after the second AZD1222 dose. The CDR3 here is CASSLSVLAGAYEQYF. Written as DNA, the CDR3 is TGTGCCAGCAGTTTATCGGTTTTGGCGGGCGCCTACGAGCAGTACTTC.